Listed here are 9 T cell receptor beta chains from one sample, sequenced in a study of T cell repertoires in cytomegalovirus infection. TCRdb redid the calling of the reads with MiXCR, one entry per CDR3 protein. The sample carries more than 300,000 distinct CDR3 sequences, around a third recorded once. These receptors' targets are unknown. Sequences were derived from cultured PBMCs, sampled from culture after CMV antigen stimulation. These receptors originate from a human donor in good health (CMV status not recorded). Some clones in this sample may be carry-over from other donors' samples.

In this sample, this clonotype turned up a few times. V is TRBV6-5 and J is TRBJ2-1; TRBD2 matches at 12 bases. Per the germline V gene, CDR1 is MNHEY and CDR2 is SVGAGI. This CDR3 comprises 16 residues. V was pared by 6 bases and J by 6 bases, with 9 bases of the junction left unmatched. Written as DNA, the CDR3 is TGTGCCAGCAGGCCCAGGACTAGCGGGAATGTCAATGAGCAGTTCTTC. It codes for CASRPRTSGNVNEQFF.

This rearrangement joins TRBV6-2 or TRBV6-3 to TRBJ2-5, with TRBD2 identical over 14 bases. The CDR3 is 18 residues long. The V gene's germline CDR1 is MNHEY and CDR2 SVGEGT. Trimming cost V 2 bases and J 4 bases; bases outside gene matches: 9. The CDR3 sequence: CASSYPYYGLAGGETQYF. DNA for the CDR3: TGTGCCAGCAGTTACCCTTATTACGGACTAGCGGGAGGAGAGACCCAGTACTTC.

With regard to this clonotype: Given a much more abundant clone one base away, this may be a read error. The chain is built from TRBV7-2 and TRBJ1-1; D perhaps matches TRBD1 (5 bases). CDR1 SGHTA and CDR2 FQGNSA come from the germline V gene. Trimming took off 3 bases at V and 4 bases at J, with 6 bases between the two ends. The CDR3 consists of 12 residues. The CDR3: CASSFRVTEAFF. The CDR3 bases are TGTGCCAGCAGCTTCAGGGTCACTGAAGCTTTCTTT.

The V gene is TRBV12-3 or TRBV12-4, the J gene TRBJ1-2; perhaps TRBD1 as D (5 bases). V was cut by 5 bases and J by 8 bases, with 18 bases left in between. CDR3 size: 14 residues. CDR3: CASSPGTSLDGYTF. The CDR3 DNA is TGTGCCAGCAGTCCGGGGACCTCTCTCGACGGCTACACCTTC.

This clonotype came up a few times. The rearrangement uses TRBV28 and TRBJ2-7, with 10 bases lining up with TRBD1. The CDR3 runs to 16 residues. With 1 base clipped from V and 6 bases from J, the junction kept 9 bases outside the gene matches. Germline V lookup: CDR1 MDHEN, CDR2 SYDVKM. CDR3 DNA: TGTGCCAGCAGTTTATCAACCGGGACAGGGGAGCGCGAGCAGTACTTC. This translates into CASSLSTGTGEREQYF.

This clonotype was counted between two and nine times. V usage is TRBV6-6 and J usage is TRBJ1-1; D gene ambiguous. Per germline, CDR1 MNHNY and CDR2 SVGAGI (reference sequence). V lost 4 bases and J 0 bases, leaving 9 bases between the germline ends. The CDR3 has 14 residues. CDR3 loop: CASSLQPLNTEAFF. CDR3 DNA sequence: TGTGCCAGCAGTTTACAGCCTCTGAACACTGAAGCTTTCTTT.

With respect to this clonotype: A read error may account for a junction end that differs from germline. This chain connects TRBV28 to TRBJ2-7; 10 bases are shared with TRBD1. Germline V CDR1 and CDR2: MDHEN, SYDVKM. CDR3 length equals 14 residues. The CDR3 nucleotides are TGTGCCAGCAGTCTATCGGGACAGGGGCGCTTGCAAGACTTC. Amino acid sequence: CASSLSGQGRLQDF. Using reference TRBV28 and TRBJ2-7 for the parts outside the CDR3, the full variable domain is DVKVTQSSRYLVKRTGEKVFLECVQDMDHENMFWYRQDPGLGLRLIYFSYDVKMKEKGDIPEGYSVSREKKERFSLILESASTNQTSMYLCASSLSGQGRLQDFGPGTRLTVT.

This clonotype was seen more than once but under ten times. In nucleotides, the CDR3 is TGTGCCAGCAGTACCCGACTAGGAAGAGAGACCCAGTACTTC. The encoded protein is CASSTRLGRETQYF. V and J are TRBV12-3 or TRBV12-4 and TRBJ2-5; perhaps TRBD2 as D (6 bases). CDR3 length: 14 residues. The V and J ends lost 5 bases and 4 bases respectively, with 14 bases between them.

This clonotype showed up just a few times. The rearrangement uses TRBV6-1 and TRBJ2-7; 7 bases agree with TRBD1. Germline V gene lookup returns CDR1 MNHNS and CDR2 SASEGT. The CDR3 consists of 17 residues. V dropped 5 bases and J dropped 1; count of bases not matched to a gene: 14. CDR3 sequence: CASSPSRQGPRSYEQYV. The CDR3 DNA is TGTGCCAGCAGTCCCTCCAGACAGGGCCCGAGGTCCTACGAGCAGTACGTC.